This T cell receptor beta chain came from a study of blood T cell repertoires in COVID-19. Turning to the study itself: There were acute and convalescent COVID-19 samples, and they came from the United States, Italy and Spain.

Sequencing was performed with immunoSEQ multiplex PCR; in TCRdb, only in-frame clones are kept and a portion is missing. Of a few hundred thousand clones in the sample, 88% were seen once. The CDR3 covers 14 residues. V shed 3 bases and J shed 10 bases, with 13 bases lying between them. Germline V gene data show CDR1 as KGHSH and CDR2 as LQKENI. The chain joins TRBV18 to TRBJ1-6, with TRBD1 as a possible D gene (5 bases). The receptor was derived from a woman aged 40 to 49 who had recovered from COVID-19. Sample: peripheral blood. The CDR3 coding sequence is TGTGCCAGCTCACCGGGGGGGGTTGGCTCACCCCTCCACTTT. It encodes CASSPGGVGSPLHF.